The following is a T cell receptor (beta chain) sequence with its context. Its antigen is still unknown. Using a J-beta primer mix together with a sample-barcoded 5' primer, a second PCR was run for about 6 to 11 cycles. Every single cDNA molecule received a tag from a template-switch adaptor with 12 random nucleotides. TCRdb ran MiXCR on the 5' RACE reads and lists one entry per CDR3 protein. The table has 350,000 to 450,000 distinct CDR3 sequences, about half seen once; the top ten hold 51%. This sample is drawn from a study of blood T cells in healthy people across ages. Points from the study as a whole: Aged donors had fewer naive CD4+ cells and lower diversity than long-lived donors.

Germline-derived CDR1 and CDR2 are WSHSY and SAAADI. This CDR3 contains 14 residues. Trimming took off 7 bases at V and 7 bases at J, with 14 bases between the two ends. The receptor comes from a man aged 60-69 years in good health. The genes are TRBV10-2 and TRBJ1-6, with D possibly matching TRBD1 (6 bases). Sequencing was carried out using blood. CDR3 DNA sequence: TGCGCCAGCAAGGAGCCAGGGGTAAATTCACCCCTCCACTTT. Its translation: CASKEPGVNSPLHF.